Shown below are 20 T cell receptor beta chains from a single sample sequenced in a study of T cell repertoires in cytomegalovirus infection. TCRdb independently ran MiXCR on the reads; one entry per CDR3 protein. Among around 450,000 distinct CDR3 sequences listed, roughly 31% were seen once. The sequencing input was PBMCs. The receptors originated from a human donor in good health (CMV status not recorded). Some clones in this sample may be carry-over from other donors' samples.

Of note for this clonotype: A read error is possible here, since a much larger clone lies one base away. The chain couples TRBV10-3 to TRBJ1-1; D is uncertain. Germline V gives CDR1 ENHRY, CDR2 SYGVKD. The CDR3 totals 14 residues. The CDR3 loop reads CAISESVGNTEAVF. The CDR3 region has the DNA TGTGCCATCAGTGAGTCAGTGGGGAACACTGAAGCTGTCTTT.

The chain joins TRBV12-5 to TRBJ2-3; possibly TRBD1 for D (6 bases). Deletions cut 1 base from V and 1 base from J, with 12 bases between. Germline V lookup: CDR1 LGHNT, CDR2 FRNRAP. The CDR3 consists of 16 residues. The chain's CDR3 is CASGLGQQGRTDTQYF. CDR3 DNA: TGTGCTAGTGGTTTGGGCCAACAGGGCCGCACAGATACGCAGTATTTT.

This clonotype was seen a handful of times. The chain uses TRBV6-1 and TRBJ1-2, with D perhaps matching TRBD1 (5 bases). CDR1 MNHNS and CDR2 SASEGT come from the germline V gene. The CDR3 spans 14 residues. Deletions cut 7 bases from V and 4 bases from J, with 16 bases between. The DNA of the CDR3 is TGTGCCAGCAATACGAACCAGGGCACCTATGGCTACACCTTC. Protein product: CASNTNQGTYGYTF.

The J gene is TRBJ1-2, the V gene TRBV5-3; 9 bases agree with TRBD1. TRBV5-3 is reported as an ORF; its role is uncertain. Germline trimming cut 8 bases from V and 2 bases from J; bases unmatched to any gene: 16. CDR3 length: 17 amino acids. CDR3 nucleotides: TGTGCCAGCACCCTCGACGGGACAGGGTTATCCAACTATGGCTACACCTTC. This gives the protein CASTLDGTGLSNYGYTF.

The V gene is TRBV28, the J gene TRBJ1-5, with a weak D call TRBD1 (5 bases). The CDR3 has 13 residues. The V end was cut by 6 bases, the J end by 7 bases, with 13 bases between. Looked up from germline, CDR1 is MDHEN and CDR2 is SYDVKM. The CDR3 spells CASRGSRDQPQHF. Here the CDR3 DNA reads TGTGCCAGCAGAGGGAGCAGGGACCAGCCCCAGCATTTT.

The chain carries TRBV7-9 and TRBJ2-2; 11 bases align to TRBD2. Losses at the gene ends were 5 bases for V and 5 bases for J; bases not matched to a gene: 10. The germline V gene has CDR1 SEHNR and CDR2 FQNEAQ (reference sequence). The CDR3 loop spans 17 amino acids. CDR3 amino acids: CASSRETSGVKTGELFF. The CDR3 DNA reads TGTGCCAGCAGCCGCGAGACTAGCGGGGTCAAGACCGGGGAGCTGTTTTTT.

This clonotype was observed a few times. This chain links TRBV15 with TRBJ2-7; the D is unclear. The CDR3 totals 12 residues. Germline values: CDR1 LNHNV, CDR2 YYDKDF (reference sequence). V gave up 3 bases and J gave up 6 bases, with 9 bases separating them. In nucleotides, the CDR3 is TGTGCCACCAGCAGTGATATGGGCGAGCAGTACTTC. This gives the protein CATSSDMGEQYF.

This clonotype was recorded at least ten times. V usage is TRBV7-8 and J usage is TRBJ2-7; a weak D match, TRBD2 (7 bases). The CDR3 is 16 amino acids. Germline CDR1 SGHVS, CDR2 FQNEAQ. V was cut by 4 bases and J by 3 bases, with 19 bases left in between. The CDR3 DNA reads TGTGCCAGCAGCTCCGGGGGATGGAGGGGGGGCTACGAGCAGTACTTC. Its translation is CASSSGGWRGGYEQYF.

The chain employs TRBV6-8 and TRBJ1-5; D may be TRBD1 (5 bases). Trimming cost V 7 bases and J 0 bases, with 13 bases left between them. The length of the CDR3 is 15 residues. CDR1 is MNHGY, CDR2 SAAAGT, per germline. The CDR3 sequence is CASISGHLSNQPQHF. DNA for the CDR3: TGTGCCAGCATCTCAGGACACCTTAGCAATCAGCCCCAGCATTTT.

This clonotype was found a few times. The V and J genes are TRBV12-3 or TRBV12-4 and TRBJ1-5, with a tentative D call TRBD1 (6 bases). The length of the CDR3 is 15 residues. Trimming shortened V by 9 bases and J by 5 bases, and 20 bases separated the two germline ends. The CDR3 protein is CASRRTGLQDQPQHF. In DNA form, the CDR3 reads TGTGCCAGTAGACGCACAGGGTTACAGGATCAGCCCCAGCATTTT.

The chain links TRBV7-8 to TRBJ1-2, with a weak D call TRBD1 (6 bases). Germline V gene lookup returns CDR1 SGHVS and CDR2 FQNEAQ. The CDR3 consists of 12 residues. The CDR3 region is CASLGGAYGYTF. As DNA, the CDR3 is TGTGCTTCCTTGGGGGGCGCGTATGGCTACACCTTC. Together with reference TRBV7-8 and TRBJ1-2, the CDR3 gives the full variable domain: GAGVSQSPRYKVAKRGQDVALRCDPISGHVSLFWYQQALGQGPEFLTYFQNEAQLDKSGLPSDRFFAERPEGSVSTLKIQRTQQEDSAVYLCASLGGAYGYTFGSGTRLTVV.

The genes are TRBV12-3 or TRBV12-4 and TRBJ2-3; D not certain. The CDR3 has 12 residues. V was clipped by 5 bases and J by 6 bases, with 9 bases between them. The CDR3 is CASSPSMDTQYF. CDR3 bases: TGTGCCAGCAGTCCCTCAATGGATACGCAGTATTTT.

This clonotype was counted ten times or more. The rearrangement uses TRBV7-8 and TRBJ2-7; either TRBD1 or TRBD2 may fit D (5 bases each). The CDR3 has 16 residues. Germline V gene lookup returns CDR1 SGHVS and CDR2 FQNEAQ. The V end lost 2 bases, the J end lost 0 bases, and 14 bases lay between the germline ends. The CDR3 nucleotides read TGTGCCAGCAGCTTAATCTCCGGGACGGTCTCCTACGAGCAGTACTTC. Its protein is CASSLISGTVSYEQYF.

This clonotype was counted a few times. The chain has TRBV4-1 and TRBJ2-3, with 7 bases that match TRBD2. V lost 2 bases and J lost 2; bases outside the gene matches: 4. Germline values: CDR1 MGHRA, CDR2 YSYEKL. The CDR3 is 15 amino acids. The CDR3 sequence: CASSQTGGLTDTQYF. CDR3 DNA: TGCGCCAGCAGCCAAACGGGGGGACTCACAGATACGCAGTATTTT.

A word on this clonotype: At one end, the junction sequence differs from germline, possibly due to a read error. This CDR3 is CATSSSYSYEQYF. CDR3 nucleotide sequence: TGTGCCACCAGTTCCTCTTACTCCTACGAGCAGTACTTC. The V and J genes are TRBV12-3 or TRBV12-4 and TRBJ2-7; no firm D call. The CDR3 has 13 residues.

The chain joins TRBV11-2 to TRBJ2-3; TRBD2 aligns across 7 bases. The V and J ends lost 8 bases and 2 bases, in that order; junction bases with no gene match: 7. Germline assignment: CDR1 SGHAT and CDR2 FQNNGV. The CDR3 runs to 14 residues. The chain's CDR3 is CASGAGVNTDTQYF. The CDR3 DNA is TGTGCCAGCGGGGCGGGGGTCAACACAGATACGCAGTATTTT.

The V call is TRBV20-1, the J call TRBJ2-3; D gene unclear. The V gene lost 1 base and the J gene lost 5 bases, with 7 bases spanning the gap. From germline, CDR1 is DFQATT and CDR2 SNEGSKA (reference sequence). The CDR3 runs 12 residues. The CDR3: CSARVYVDTQYF. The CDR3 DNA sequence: TGCAGTGCTAGAGTATATGTAGATACGCAGTATTTT.

The CDR3 DNA is TGTGCCTGGAGTCCCCAGGCGGCTCAGCCCCAGCATTTT. Protein product: CAWSPQAAQPQHF. This rearrangement joins TRBV30 to TRBJ1-5; D is ambiguous. Germline CDR1 is GTSNPN and CDR2 is SVGIG (reference sequence). The germline V and J ends were trimmed by 2 bases and 6 bases, with 11 bases remaining between them. The CDR3 sequence is 13 residues long.

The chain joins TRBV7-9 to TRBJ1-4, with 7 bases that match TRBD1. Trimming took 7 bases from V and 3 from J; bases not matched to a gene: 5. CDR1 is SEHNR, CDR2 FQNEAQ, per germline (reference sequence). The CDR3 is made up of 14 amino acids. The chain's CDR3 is CASTLRGSNEKLFF. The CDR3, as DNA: TGTGCCAGCACACTCAGGGGGTCTAATGAAAAACTGTTTTTT.

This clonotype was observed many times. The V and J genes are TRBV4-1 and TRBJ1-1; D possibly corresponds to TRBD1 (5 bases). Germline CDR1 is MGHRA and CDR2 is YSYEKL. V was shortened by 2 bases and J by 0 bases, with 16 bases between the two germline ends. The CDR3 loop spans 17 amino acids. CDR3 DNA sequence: TGCGCCAGCAGCCAAAGAGGGGCGCGTATCATGAACACTGAAGCTTTCTTT. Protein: CASSQRGARIMNTEAFF.